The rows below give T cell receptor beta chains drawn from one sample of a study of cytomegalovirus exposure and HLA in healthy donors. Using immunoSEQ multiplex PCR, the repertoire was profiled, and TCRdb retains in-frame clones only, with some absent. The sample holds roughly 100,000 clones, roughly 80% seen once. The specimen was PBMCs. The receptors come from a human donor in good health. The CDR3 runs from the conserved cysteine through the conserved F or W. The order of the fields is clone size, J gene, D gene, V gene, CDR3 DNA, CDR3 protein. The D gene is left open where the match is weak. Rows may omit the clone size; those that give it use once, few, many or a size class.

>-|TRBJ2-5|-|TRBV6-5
TGTGCCAGCAGTTACTCGAATCGACAGACACAAGAGACCCAGTACTTC
CASSYSNRQTQETQYF
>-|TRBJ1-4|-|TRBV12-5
TGTGCTAGTGGGGGGGGGACCTCCTGGGAAAAACTGTTTTTT
CASGGGTSWEKLFF
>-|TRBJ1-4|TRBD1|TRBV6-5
TGTGCCAGCAGCCCTATGGGACAGGGGAGTGGAAAACTGTTTTTT
CASSPMGQGSGKLFF
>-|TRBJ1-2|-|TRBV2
TGTGCCAGCAGTCGGTCTAACTATGGCTACACCTTC
CASSRSNYGYTF
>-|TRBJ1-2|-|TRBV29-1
TGCAGCGTGTCTTGGGACTTCTATGGCTACACCTTC
CSVSWDFYGYTF
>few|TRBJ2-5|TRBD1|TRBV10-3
TGTGCCATCAGTGAGTCTGGACAGGGAAGGTTGGAGACCCAGTACTTC
CAISESGQGRLETQYF
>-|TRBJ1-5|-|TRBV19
TGTGCCAGTCATGACAGGAGCAATCAGCCCCAGCATTTT
CASHDRSNQPQHF
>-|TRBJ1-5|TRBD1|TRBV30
TGTGCCTGGAATTCAGGGGGTAATCAGCCCCAGCATTTT
CAWNSGGNQPQHF
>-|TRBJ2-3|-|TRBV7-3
TGTGCCAGCAGCTTTGTACAGGCCCGCACAGATACGCAGTATTTT
CASSFVQARTDTQYF
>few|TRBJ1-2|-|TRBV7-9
TGTGCCAGCAGCCCAGGTAGCTGGACAGAACTCTCCTATGGCTACACCTTC
CASSPGSWTELSYGYTF
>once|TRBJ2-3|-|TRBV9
TGTGCCAGCTCCGGGCGGGGGCCTGTAGATACGCAGTATTTT
CASSGRGPVDTQYF
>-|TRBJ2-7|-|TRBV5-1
TGCGCCAGCAGCTTGGCCCGGGAATCTCTCTACGAGCAGTACTTC
CASSLARESLYEQYF
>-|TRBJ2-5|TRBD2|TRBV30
TGTGCCTGGAGAGCCCTGGGGGGGTGGGAGACCCAGTACTTC
CAWRALGGWETQYF
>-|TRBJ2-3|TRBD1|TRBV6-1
TGTGCCAGCACCAGGGGGCGTGTAGATACGCAGTATTTT
CASTRGRVDTQYF
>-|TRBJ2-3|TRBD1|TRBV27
TGTGCCAGCAAGGGACAGTTTCCCACAGATACGCAGTATTTT
CASKGQFPTDTQYF
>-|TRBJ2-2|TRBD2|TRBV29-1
TGCAGCGTTGGGGGGTTTGGGAGGGCCGGGGAGCTGTTTTTT
CSVGGFGRAGELFF
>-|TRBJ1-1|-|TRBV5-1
TGCGCCAGCAGCTTGGCCCCCCCTATGAACACTGAAGCTTTCTTT
CASSLAPPMNTEAFF
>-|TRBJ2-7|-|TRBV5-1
TGCGCCAGTAGGATAGCGGATAGCTCCTACGAGCAGTACTTC
CASRIADSSYEQYF
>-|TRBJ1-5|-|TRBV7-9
TGTGCCAGCAGCTTTTCCCCATCCAGCAATCAGCCCCAGCATTTT
CASSFSPSSNQPQHF
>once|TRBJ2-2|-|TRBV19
TGTGCCAGTAGTATACCCGTGGGCGGGGACACCGGGGAGCTGTTTTTT
CASSIPVGGDTGELFF
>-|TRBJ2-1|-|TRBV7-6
TGTGCCAGCAGCTTGGGTAGCCTTGCCTACAATGAGCAGTTCTTC
CASSLGSLAYNEQFF
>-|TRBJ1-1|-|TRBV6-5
TGTGCCAGCAGTTACGGGCGGGGTCTGAACACTGAAGCTTTCTTT
CASSYGRGLNTEAFF
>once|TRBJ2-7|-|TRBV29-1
TGCAGCGTTGGAGGGAGCTACGAGCAGTACTTC
CSVGGSYEQYF
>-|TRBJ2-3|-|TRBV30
TGTGCCTGGAGTGCCACAAGACTCACAGATACGCAGTATTTT
CAWSATRLTDTQYF
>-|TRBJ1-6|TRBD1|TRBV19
TGTGCCAGTAGTATTCTGAACAGGGGAAACCTCCACTTT
CASSILNRGNLHF
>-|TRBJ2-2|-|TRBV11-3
TGTGCCAGCAGAGGTGGGGGGGCAAGCACCGGGGAGCTGTTTTTT
CASRGGGASTGELFF
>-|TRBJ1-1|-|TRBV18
TGTGCCAGCTCCGCCCCATCTGACAGTCGAGGAACTGAAGCTTTCTTT
CASSAPSDSRGTEAFF
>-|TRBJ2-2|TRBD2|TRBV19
TGTGCCAGTAGTATGGGGACTACGTACACCGGGGAGCTGTTTTTT
CASSMGTTYTGELFF
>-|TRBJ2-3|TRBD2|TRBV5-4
TGTGCCAGCAGCAGCGGGGGGTCACTAGGAGATACGCAGTATTTT
CASSSGGSLGDTQYF
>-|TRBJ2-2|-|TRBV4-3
TGCGCCAGCAGCCCTCAGGGTAGACTGACCGGGGAGCTGTTTTTT
CASSPQGRLTGELFF
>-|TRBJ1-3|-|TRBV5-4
TGTGCCAGCAGCTTGGGAAACAGCCTCAAAGCTGGAAACACCATATATTTT
CASSLGNSLKAGNTIYF
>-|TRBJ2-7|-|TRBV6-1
TGTGCCAGCAGCGTAAGAAGTGGACAGTTAGGGCAGTACTTC
CASSVRSGQLGQYF
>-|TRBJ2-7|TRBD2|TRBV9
TGTGCCAGCAGCGTAGCCCCTAGCGGGGGGGGCCACGAGCAGTACTTC
CASSVAPSGGGHEQYF
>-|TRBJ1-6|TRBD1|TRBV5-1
TGCGCCAGCAGCAAAGAGGGACAGGGGGGAAATTCACCCCTCCACTTT
CASSKEGQGGNSPLHF
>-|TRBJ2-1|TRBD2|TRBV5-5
TGTGCCAGCAGCTCCGAACCCGGGACTAGCGGCAATGAGCAGTTCTTC
CASSSEPGTSGNEQFF
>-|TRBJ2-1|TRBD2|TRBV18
TGTGCCAGCTCACAACAACTAGCGGTTTCCTACAATGAGCAGTTCTTC
CASSQQLAVSYNEQFF
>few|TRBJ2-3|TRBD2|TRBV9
TGTGCCAGCAGCGTAGGAGCGGGAGTAACAGATACGCAGTATTTT
CASSVGAGVTDTQYF
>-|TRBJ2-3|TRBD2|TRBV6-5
TGTGCCAGCAGTGCCTATAGCGGGGCCACAGATACGCAGTATTTT
CASSAYSGATDTQYF
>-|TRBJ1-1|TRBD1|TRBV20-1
TGCGGATGGGTTGCGGACAGGGGAGTTTTCTTT
CGWVADRGVFF
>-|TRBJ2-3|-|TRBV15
TGTGCCACCAGCAGAGGGGCCCCCACAGATACGCAGTATTTT
CATSRGAPTDTQYF
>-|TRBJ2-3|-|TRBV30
TGTGCCTGGAAGGGGTTTGATACGCAGTATTTT
CAWKGFDTQYF
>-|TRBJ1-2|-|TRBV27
TGTGCCAGCAGTTTAAACACCCTCCCCTTC
CASSLNTLPF
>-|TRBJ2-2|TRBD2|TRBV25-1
TGTGCCAGCAGAAGCAATAGCGGGGTGAACGGGGAGCTGTTTTTT
CASRSNSGVNGELFF
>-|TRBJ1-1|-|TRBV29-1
TGCAGCGGTAGGGGTTTTGGGAACACTGAAGCTTTCTTT
CSGRGFGNTEAFF
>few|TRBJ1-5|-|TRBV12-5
TGTGCTAGTGGTTTGGGACACCTTAGCAATCAGCCCCAGCATTTT
CASGLGHLSNQPQHF
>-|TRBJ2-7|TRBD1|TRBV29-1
TGCAGCGTTAGGGGGACAGGGTCCTACGAGCAGTACTTC
CSVRGTGSYEQYF